This entry features one T cell receptor (beta chain) sequence. From the RT-PCR reads, TCRdb called clonotypes with MiXCR, one entry per CDR3 protein. The sample carries almost 700,000 distinct CDR3 sequences, approximately 14% recorded once. The germline gives CDR1 SGHVS, CDR2 FQNEAQ. The CDR3 is made up of 14 amino acids. After removal of 2 bases from V and 5 bases from J, the junction contained 3 bases not matched to a gene. This sequence originates from a female donor in good health, serving as a healthy control. The chain combines TRBV7-8 with TRBJ1-1, with 9 bases that match TRBD1. Sequenced material: memory CD4+ T cells from blood. DNA for the CDR3: TGTGCCAGCAGCTTAAGGGACAGGGAGACTGAAGCTTTCTTT. Translation: CASSLRDRETEAFF.